These T cell receptor beta chains were read from a single sample in a study of technical replicates of blood from a few donors. Assay used: immunoSEQ multiplex PCR; TCRdb lists only in-frame clones, some missing. The profile shows 95,000 to 100,000 clones, 96% of them singletons. The material sequenced was T cells isolated from PBMCs. These receptors were taken from a human donor in good health. Both conserved end residues are part of each CDR3.

V	CDR3
TRBV27	CASTSRVQAGEPYEQYF
TRBV11-2	CASSSGQGKYF
TRBV5-1	CASSYLSGRRRTEQFF
TRBV7-9	CASSLLPSRADYGYTF
TRBV7-4	CASSLVVLDFSPSTDTQYF
TRBV9	CASSPRQYNEQFF
TRBV19	CASSNHPSGNEQYF
TRBV5-1	CASSQTGIYSGANVLTF
TRBV7-9	CASQSGIGLTYEQYF
TRBV7-3	CASSLMGTGGKETQYF
TRBV5-1	CASSLDSQQPQHF
TRBV30	CAWSDLDRAYEQYF
TRBV7-7	CASSFSGFYGYTF
TRBV6-1	CASSEKGLGEKLFF
TRBV5-1	CASSLEIQGNTEAFF
TRBV6-5	CASSSGTGATGELFF
TRBV5-1	CASSLAGDTQYF
TRBV7-9	CASSLQNRYGYTF
TRBV28	CASSRTGDKNQPQHF
TRBV10-1	CASSEGQAFGQPQHF
TRBV6-5	CASSYDGGSSSPLHF
TRBV7-9	CASSLDFPTGVHSYEQYF
TRBV6-5	CASSSGWDTEAFF
TRBV7-9	CASSLAGSEYEQYF
TRBV5-1	CASSTGLDSDTQYF
TRBV2	CASSGTSRYYEQYF
TRBV27	CASSRTDSHTEAFF
TRBV5-1	CASSGQGGKLFF
TRBV28	CATLEGSDSQPQHF